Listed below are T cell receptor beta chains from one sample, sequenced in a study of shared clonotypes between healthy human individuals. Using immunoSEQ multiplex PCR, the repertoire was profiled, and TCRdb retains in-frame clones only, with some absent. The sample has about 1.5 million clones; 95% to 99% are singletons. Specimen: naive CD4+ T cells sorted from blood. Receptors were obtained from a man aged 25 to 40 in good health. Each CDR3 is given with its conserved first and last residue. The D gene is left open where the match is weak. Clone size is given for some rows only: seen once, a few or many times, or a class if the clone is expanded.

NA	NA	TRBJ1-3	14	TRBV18	TGTGCCAGCTCACCACCCCCATTCGGAAACACCATATATTTT	CASSPPPFGNTIYF
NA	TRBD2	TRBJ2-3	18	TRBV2	TGTGCCAGCACCGGTCCCGGGACTAGCGGGAGCTCTCCAGATACGCAGTATTTT	CASTGPGTSGSSPDTQYF
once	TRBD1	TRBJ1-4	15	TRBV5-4	TGTGCCAGCAGCTTCGACCGACAGGGGAGAGAAAAACTGTTTTTT	CASSFDRQGREKLFF
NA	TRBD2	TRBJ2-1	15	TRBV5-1	TGCGCCAGCAGCTCGGGACTAGCGATGGCTAATGAGCAGTTCTTC	CASSSGLAMANEQFF
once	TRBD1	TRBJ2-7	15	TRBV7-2	TGTGCCAGCAGCTTAGCGCACAGGGGCGCCTACGAGCAGTACTTC	CASSLAHRGAYEQYF
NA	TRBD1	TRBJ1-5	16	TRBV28	TGTGCCAGCAGTCCAACCATCGCAGGGGGTAATCAGCCCCAGCATTTT	CASSPTIAGGNQPQHF
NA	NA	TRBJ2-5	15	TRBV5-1	TGCGCCAGCAAGAACAGGGTGGTCGTTGGAGAGACCCAGTACTTC	CASKNRVVVGETQYF
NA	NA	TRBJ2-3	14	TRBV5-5	TGTGCCAGCAGCTTGACGGACACCACAGATACGCAGTATTTT	CASSLTDTTDTQYF
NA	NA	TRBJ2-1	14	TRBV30	TGTGCCTGGAAGGTTAAGGGAGCCTACAATGAGCAGTTCTTC	CAWKVKGAYNEQFF
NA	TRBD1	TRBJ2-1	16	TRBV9	TGTGCCAGCAGCGCCCCCTTTCGGACAGGGGGCAATGAGCAGTTCTTC	CASSAPFRTGGNEQFF
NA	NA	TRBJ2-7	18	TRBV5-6	TGTGCCAGCAGGAGGGGGGTCAAGGTTCTAGTTGAGGACTACGAGCAGTACTTC	CASRRGVKVLVEDYEQYF
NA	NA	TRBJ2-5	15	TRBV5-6	TGTGCCAGCAGCTTATTGGGGGAGTACCAAGAGACCCAGTACTTC	CASSLLGEYQETQYF
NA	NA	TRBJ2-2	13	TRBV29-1	TGCAGCGTTGGACAGGGAGGTTCCGGGGAGCTGTTTTTT	CSVGQGGSGELFF
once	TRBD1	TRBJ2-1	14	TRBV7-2	TGTGCCAGCAGCAAAGGACAGGGTTGGAATGAGCAGTTCTTC	CASSKGQGWNEQFF
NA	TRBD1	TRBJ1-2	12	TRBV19	TGTGCCAGTAGTGACAGGGAGAATGGCTACACCTTC	CASSDRENGYTF
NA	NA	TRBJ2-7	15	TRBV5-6	TGTGCCAGCAGCTTGGAGGGCGGGAACTCCTACGAGCAGTACTTC	CASSLEGGNSYEQYF
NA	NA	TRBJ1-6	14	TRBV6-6	TGTGCCAGCAGTTATTTGTCCAGCGATTCACCCCTCCACTTT	CASSYLSSDSPLHF
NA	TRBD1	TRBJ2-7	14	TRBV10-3	TGTGCCATCAGTAGGACAGGGGTCGACTACGAGCAGTACTTC	CAISRTGVDYEQYF
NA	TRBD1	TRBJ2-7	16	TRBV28	TGTGCCACTCAATTATTCGGACAGGGAAGCTCCTACGAGCAGTACTTC	CATQLFGQGSSYEQYF
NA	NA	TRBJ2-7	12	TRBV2	TGTGCCAGCATGAGGACAGCTTACGAGCAGTACTTC	CASMRTAYEQYF
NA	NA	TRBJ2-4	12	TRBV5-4	TGTGCCAGCAGCTTGGACCGAAACATTCAGTACTTC	CASSLDRNIQYF
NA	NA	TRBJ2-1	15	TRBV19	TGTGCCAGTAACACGGACGGTAGCTCCTACAATGAGCAGTTCTTC	CASNTDGSSYNEQFF
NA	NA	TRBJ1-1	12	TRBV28	TGTGCCAGCGGCGCGGGGGCCCTTTTCGCTTTCTTT	CASGAGALFAFF
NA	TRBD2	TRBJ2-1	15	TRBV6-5	TGTGCCAGCAGTTACTCGGAGATAGCGGGAGGTGAGCAGTTCTTC	CASSYSEIAGGEQFF
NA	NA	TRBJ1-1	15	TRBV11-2	TGTGCCAGCAGCTTAGATGAGGGTTGGGACACTGAAGCTTTCTTT	CASSLDEGWDTEAFF
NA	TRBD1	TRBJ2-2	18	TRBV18	TGTGCCAGCTCACCGCGAAGGGGACAGGGGGCCCTCACCGGGGAGCTGTTTTTT	CASSPRRGQGALTGELFF
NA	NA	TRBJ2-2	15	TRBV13	TGTGCCAGCAGCCCTCGTCCCACCAACACCGGGGAGCTGTTTTTT	CASSPRPTNTGELFF
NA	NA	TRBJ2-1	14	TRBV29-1	TGCAGCTTAACCTCACCAGGGTCTTGGGATGAGCAGTTCTTC	CSLTSPGSWDEQFF
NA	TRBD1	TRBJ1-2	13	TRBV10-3	TGTGCCATCAGTGAAGGGGGCAACTATGGCTACACCTTC	CAISEGGNYGYTF
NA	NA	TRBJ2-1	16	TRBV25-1	TGTGCCAGCAGTGAGCGTCGGGGGGCGTCGTACAATGAGCAGTTCTTC	CASSERRGASYNEQFF
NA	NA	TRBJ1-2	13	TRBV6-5	TGTGCCAGCAGTTACCAGCGGAACTATGGCTACACCTTC	CASSYQRNYGYTF
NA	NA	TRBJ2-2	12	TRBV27	TGTGCCAGCAGTCGTCACTCCGGGGAGCTGTTTTTT	CASSRHSGELFF
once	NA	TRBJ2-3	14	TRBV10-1	TGCGCCAGCAGTGAGACCTTACTAGCAGATACGCAGTATTTT	CASSETLLADTQYF
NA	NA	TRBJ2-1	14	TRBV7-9	TGTGCCAGCAGCCCAACCAATTACTACAATGAGCAGTTCTTC	CASSPTNYYNEQFF
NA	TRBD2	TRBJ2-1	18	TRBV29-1	TGCAGCGCCGGACTAGCGGGAGGCCAGAGGAGCTCCTACAATGAGCAGTTCTTC	CSAGLAGGQRSSYNEQFF
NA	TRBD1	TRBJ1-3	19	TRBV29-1	TGCAGCGTTGTCAGCCGTATGGGACAGGGGGAGAGCTCTGGAAACACCATATATTTT	CSVVSRMGQGESSGNTIYF
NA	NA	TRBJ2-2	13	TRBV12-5	TGTGCTAGTGGTGCCCTCAACACCGGGGAGCTGTTTTTT	CASGALNTGELFF
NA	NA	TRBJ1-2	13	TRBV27	TGTGCCAGCAGTTTTCGAGAAAACTATGGCTACACCTTC	CASSFRENYGYTF
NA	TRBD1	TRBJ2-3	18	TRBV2	TGTGCCAGTAAAGCGCCCCGGACAGGGAATATCCCCCCAGATACGCAGTATTTT	CASKAPRTGNIPPDTQYF
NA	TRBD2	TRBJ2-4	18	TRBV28	TGTGCCAGCAGTCCTCCTCTGACTAGCGGGAGTATGAGGAACATTCAGTACTTC	CASSPPLTSGSMRNIQYF
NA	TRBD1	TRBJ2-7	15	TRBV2	TGTGCCAGCAGTGGGATCGTACAGGGGGCCCACGAGCAGTACTTC	CASSGIVQGAHEQYF
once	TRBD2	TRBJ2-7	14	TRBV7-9	TGTGCCAGCAGCCGAGCTAGCGGGCCCTACGAGCAGTACTTC	CASSRASGPYEQYF
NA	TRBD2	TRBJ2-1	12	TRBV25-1	TGTGCCAGCAGCCTCTTAGCGGGCACTCGATTCTTC	CASSLLAGTRFF
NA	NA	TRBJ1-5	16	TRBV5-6	TGTGCCAGCAGCTTCAGGGTTCTCGGTAGCAATCAGCCCCAGCATTTT	CASSFRVLGSNQPQHF
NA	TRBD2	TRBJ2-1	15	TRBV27	TGTGCCAGCAGTTATTTACCTAGCGGGAGTAATGAGCAGTTCTTC	CASSYLPSGSNEQFF
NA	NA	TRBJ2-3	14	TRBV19	TGTGCCAGTAGTACCCGAGGCGACACAGATACGCAGTATTTT	CASSTRGDTDTQYF
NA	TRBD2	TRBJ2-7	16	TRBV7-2	TGTGCCAGCAGAGTCGGGACTAGCGGGGGGATCTACGAGCAGTACTTC	CASRVGTSGGIYEQYF
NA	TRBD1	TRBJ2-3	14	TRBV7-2	TGTGCCAGCAGCCTGGACAGGGGTGTGGATACGCAGTATTTT	CASSLDRGVDTQYF
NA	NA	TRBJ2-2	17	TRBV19	TGTGCCAGTAGTATCCAGGGGGGAGGAGTGAACACCGGGGAGCTGTTTTTT	CASSIQGGGVNTGELFF
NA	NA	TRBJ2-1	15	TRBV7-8	TGTGCCAGCAGCTTAGGTAGAGGTTCCTACAATGAGCAGTTCTTC	CASSLGRGSYNEQFF
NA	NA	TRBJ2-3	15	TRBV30	TGTGCCTGGAGTGTTCGAGGGGATGGTTCAGATACGCAGTATTTT	CAWSVRGDGSDTQYF